This TCR beta chain was obtained from a study of blood T cells in healthy people across ages. General study results and limits: Conclusively comparing naive with antigen-experienced cells was impossible with unsorted PBMCs. Investigators viewed diversity estimates from one million T cells as underestimates, the study reported. A strong correlation between TCR beta diversity and naive T cell percentage was seen.

As regards this clonotype: Its antigen is undetermined.

Primers used in a second PCR of about 7 to 12 cycles were a sample-barcoded 5' primer and a J-beta primer mix. TCRdb re-called the 5' RACE reads through MiXCR, storing one row per CDR3 protein. The sample consists of 1.2 million to 1.5 million distinct CDR3 sequences, approximately 60% of them appearing once. V was clipped by 2 bases and J by 4 bases, with 9 bases between them. Germline V gives CDR1 SQVTM, CDR2 ANQGSEA. There are 13 residues in the CDR3. The chain recombines TRBV29-1 with TRBJ2-1, with D unclear. This TCR was sampled from a man between 18 and 29 years old in good health. Sequencing was performed on blood. The CDR3 nucleotides are TGCAGCGTTGAACCTCAGCGATACAATGAGCAGTTCTTC. Translating it yields CSVEPQRYNEQFF.